A single sample gave rise to the 8 T cell receptor beta chains below, sequenced in a study of shared clonotypes between healthy human individuals. The naive CD8 population came from CD45RO-negative cells selected for CCR7, without terminally differentiated effector memory CD45RA+ cells. Clones were read by immunoSEQ multiplex PCR, and TCRdb kept only the in-frame ones, dropping some. Among hundreds of thousands of clones listed, 80% to 95% were seen once. Sequencing input: naive CD8+ T cells sorted from blood. Receptor source: a man aged 25 to 45 in good health.

The chain is built from TRBV7-9 and TRBJ1-4; 8 nucleotides agree with TRBD1. Germline trimming cut 5 bases from V and 6 bases from J; bases unmatched to any gene: 8. CDR3 length: 15 amino acids. Germline V gene data show CDR1 as SEHNR and CDR2 as FQNEAQ (reference sequence). CDR3 sequence reads: CASSAPGQVYEKLFF. The CDR3, as DNA: TGTGCCAGCAGCGCGCCGGGACAGGTTTATGAAAAACTGTTTTTT.

The chain recombines TRBV9 with TRBJ2-5, with TRBD1 matching over 7 bases. The V gene's germline CDR1 is SGDLS and CDR2 YYNGEE. The length of the CDR3 is 15 residues. V dropped 2 bases and J dropped 2; count of bases not matched to a gene: 6. CDR3 sequence reads: CASSVTGNIQETQYF. The CDR3, as DNA: TGTGCCAGCAGCGTGACAGGGAATATACAAGAGACCCAGTACTTC.

The chain combines TRBV5-4 with TRBJ2-3; 8 positions match TRBD2. The CDR3 spans 17 residues. Per the germline V gene, CDR1 is SGHNT and CDR2 is YYREEE (reference sequence). V gave up 0 bases and J gave up 1 base; unmatched junction bases: 7. The CDR3 loop reads CASSLAVLREGTDTQYF. The CDR3 nucleotides are TGTGCCAGCAGCTTGGCAGTCTTGCGGGAGGGCACAGATACGCAGTATTTT. The full variable domain, with the rest looked up from reference TRBV5-4 and TRBJ2-3, is ETGVTQSPTHLIKTRGQQVTLRCSSQSGHNTVSWYQQALGQGPQFIFQYYREEENGRGNFPPRFSGLQFPNYSSELNVNALELDDSALYLCASSLAVLREGTDTQYFGPGTRLTVL.

V usage is TRBV10-3 and J usage is TRBJ2-1; D perhaps matches TRBD2 (6 bases). The CDR3 spans 16 residues. Germline CDR1 and CDR2: ENHRY and SYGVKD. Trimming stripped 2 bases from V and 1 base from J, with 12 bases between. The DNA for the CDR3 is TGTGCCATCAGTGAGAGCGGGCAGCTTTCCTACAATGAGCAGTTCTTC. Its protein is CAISESGQLSYNEQFF.

The V and J genes are TRBV2 and TRBJ1-2, with 9 bases lining up with TRBD1. CDR3 length: 15 amino acids. The trim removed 6 bases at V and 0 bases at J, leaving 5 bases unmatched. Germline V gives CDR1 SNHLY, CDR2 FYNNEI. In nucleotides, the CDR3 is TGTGCCAGCAGAGAACAGGGGGCTTCTAACTATGGCTACACCTTC. Amino acid sequence: CASREQGASNYGYTF. The full variable domain, with the rest looked up from reference TRBV2 and TRBJ1-2, is EPEVTQTPSHQVTQMGQEVILRCVPISNHLYFYWYRQILGQKVEFLVSFYNNEISEKSEIFDDQFSVERPDGSNFTLKIRSTKLEDSAMYFCASREQGASNYGYTFGSGTRLTVV.

The chain joins TRBV11-2 to TRBJ2-7, with TRBD2 as a possible D gene (5 bases). V dropped 0 bases and J dropped 3 bases, with 12 bases sitting between them. The CDR3 contains 15 residues. Germline assignment: CDR1 SGHAT and CDR2 FQNNGV. The CDR3 nucleotides are TGTGCCAGCAGCTTAGAGAGAGGGTCCTACTACGAGCAGTACTTC. Protein sequence: CASSLERGSYYEQYF.

Notes on this clone: At one end, the junction sequence differs from germline, possibly due to a read error. This chain links TRBV6-1 with TRBJ2-7; 10 bases are shared with TRBD1. The CDR3 has 14 amino acids. Germline CDR1 and CDR2: MNHNS and SASEGT. CDR3: CASTEGTGDYEQYF. DNA of the CDR3: TGTGCCAGCACTGAAGGGACAGGGGACTACGAGCAGTACTTC.

The V call is TRBV6-6, the J call TRBJ2-7; D ambiguous. V lost 2 bases and J 4 bases, leaving 6 bases between the germline ends. This CDR3 spans 12 amino acids. CDR1 MNHNY and CDR2 SVGAGI come from the germline V gene (reference sequence). DNA of the CDR3: TGTGCCAGCAGTTACCGAAGTTACGAGCAGTACTTC. Translating it yields CASSYRSYEQYF.